One and the same sample provided the 31 T cell receptor beta chains below, sequenced in a study of OX40 agonist ivuxolimab in advanced cancers. Profiled with immunoSEQ multiplex PCR; TCRdb holds only in-frame clones, not every one. The repertoire holds about 14,000 clones, with about 77% as singletons. The source material was CD4+ or CD8+ T cells sorted from blood, sampled in a trial of the OX40 agonist ivuxolimab. Receptors originate from an adult with an advanced solid tumor such as melanoma, head and neck, liver or kidney cancer.

V gene TRBV11-2 combines with J gene TRBJ2-1; D unclear. V shed 2 bases and J shed 0 bases, with 8 bases lying between them. Looked up from germline, CDR1 is SGHAT and CDR2 is FQNNGV. The CDR3 has 15 amino acids. As DNA, the CDR3 is TGTGCCAGCAGCTTAAGAGGAAGCTCCTACAATGAGCAGTTCTTC. This translates into CASSLRGSSYNEQFF.

This chain uses TRBV2 with TRBJ1-5, with TRBD1 as a possible D gene (5 bases). The CDR3 extends over 15 amino acids. Germline loops: CDR1 SNHLY, CDR2 FYNNEI. Trimming removed 9 bases from V and 0 bases from J, with 15 bases in between. The CDR3 protein is CASLRGDYSNQPQHF. The DNA of the CDR3 is TGTGCCAGTCTACGGGGGGACTATAGCAATCAGCCCCAGCATTTT.

The chain joins TRBV19 to TRBJ1-4, with unresolved D. The CDR3 is made up of 14 amino acids. Germline values: CDR1 LNHDA, CDR2 SQIVND (reference sequence). V was shortened by 5 bases and J by 0 bases, with 7 bases between the two germline ends. In nucleotides, the CDR3 is TGTGCCAGTAGTCACAGACCAACTAATGAAAAACTGTTTTTT. This encodes CASSHRPTNEKLFF.

V usage is TRBV27 and J usage is TRBJ2-5; TRBD1 might be the D (6 bases). The J call could be wrong; TRBJ2-7 is a better fit for the DNA end. Germline V lookup: CDR1 MNHEY, CDR2 SMNVEV (reference sequence). CDR3 size: 15 residues. This CDR3 reads CASSKGQIGAYEQYF. In nucleotides, the CDR3 is TGTGCCAGCAGTAAAGGACAGATTGGGGCCTACGAGCAGTACTTC.

The chain recombines TRBV20-1 with TRBJ2-1; no reliable D call. The CDR3 runs to 11 residues. Germline lookup yields CDR1 DFQATT and CDR2 SNEGSKA (reference sequence). V lost 3 bases and J lost 6, with 6 bases in between. This chain's CDR3 is CSARSSNEQFF. CDR3 DNA sequence: TGCAGTGCTAGGTCTAGCAATGAGCAGTTCTTC.

The chain joins TRBV2 to TRBJ2-7, with D perhaps given as TRBD1 or TRBD2 (5 bases each). V was cut by 10 bases and J by 3 bases, with 13 bases left in between. The CDR3 runs 12 residues. Germline-derived CDR1 and CDR2 are SNHLY and FYNNEI. CDR3 DNA: TGTGCCAATAAAGGGGAGTTCTACGAGCAGTACTTC. It is translated as CANKGEFYEQYF.

This chain links TRBV29-1 with TRBJ2-1; 12 bases agree with TRBD2. J lost 2 bases, V lost 7 bases, and 3 bases had no gene match. Looked up from germline, CDR1 is SQVTM and CDR2 is ANQGSEA. The CDR3 runs to 14 residues. CDR3 DNA: TGCAGCGCCTCTAGCGGGAGGGCCTACAATGAGCAGTTCTTC. Translation: CSASSGRAYNEQFF.

The V call is TRBV30, the J call TRBJ1-2; no definite D call. Germline V gene data show CDR1 as GTSNPN and CDR2 as SVGIG (reference sequence). The ends were cut back, 0 bases at V and 2 bases at J, with 7 bases in the middle. The CDR3 is made up of 13 amino acids. The CDR3 DNA is TGTGCCTGGAGTGTTTTAGGGAACTATGGCTACACCTTC. This translates into CAWSVLGNYGYTF. Variable domain in full (rest from reference TRBV30 and TRBJ1-2): SQTIHQWPATLVQPVGSPLSLECTVEGTSNPNLYWYRQAAGRGLQLLFYSVGIGQISSEVPQNLSASRPQDRQFILSSKKLLLSDSGFYLCAWSVLGNYGYTFGSGTRLTVV.

The chain is built from TRBV25-1 and TRBJ1-2, with D possibly matching TRBD1 (6 bases). CDR1 MGHDK and CDR2 SYGVNS come from the germline V gene. With 5 bases removed from V and 0 bases from J, the gap between germline ends came to 10 bases. The CDR3 consists of 14 residues. This CDR3 reads CASSRTETNYGYTF. CDR3 DNA sequence: TGTGCCAGCAGTAGGACAGAAACTAACTATGGCTACACCTTC.

In this sample, this clone turned up a few times. CDR3 nucleotide sequence: TGTGCCACCTGTTCTTTCCGCAGGGGGCTACTTAATGAAAAACTGTTTTTT. It translates to CATCSFRRGLLNEKLFF. The V call is TRBV28, the J call TRBJ1-4, with 8 bases identical to TRBD1. The J segment lost 4 bases and the V segment lost 10 bases, leaving 17 bases of the junction unmatched. Germline CDR1 is MDHEN and CDR2 is SYDVKM. The CDR3 length is 17 residues. The whole variable domain, remainder taken from reference TRBV28 and TRBJ1-4, is DVKVTQSSRYLVKRTGEKVFLECVQDMDHENMFWYRQDPGLGLRLIYFSYDVKMKEKGDIPEGYSVSREKKERFSLILESASTNQTSMYLCATCSFRRGLLNEKLFFGSGTQLSVL.

V gene TRBV6-1 combines with J gene TRBJ2-7; possibly TRBD1 for D (5 bases). CDR3 length: 13 amino acids. Germline V lookup: CDR1 MNHNS, CDR2 SASEGT. The ends were cut back, 5 bases at V and 0 bases at J, with 8 bases in the middle. The CDR3 protein is CASSQGPSYEQYF. The CDR3 region has the DNA TGTGCCAGCAGTCAGGGCCCCTCCTACGAGCAGTACTTC.

The V call is TRBV7-8, the J call TRBJ2-1; 8 bases fit TRBD1. The V segment lost 4 bases and the J segment 2 bases; nucleotides outside the gene matches: 4. There are 15 residues in the CDR3. Looked up from germline, CDR1 is SGHVS and CDR2 is FQNEAQ. The CDR3 DNA reads TGTGCCAGCAGCTCGCAGGGGGCCGCCTACAATGAGCAGTTCTTC. Its translation is CASSSQGAAYNEQFF.

Within the sample, this clone is medium-sized. V usage is TRBV7-9 and J usage is TRBJ2-7; D is possibly TRBD1 (6 bases). Deletions cut 1 base from V and 0 bases from J, with 16 bases between. The germline CDR1 and CDR2 sequences are SEHNR and FQNEAQ (reference sequence). This CDR3 spans 17 amino acids. The CDR3 nucleotides read TGTGCCAGCAGCTTAGGGGCCCGGGACACTTACTCCTACGAGCAGTACTTC. Residues: CASSLGARDTYSYEQYF. Complete variable domain (other parts from reference TRBV7-9 and TRBJ2-7): DTGVSQNPRHKITKRGQNVTFRCDPISEHNRLYWYRQTLGQGPEFLTYFQNEAQLEKSRLLSDRFSAERPKGSFSTLEIQRTEQGDSAMYLCASSLGARDTYSYEQYFGPGTRLTVT.

The rearrangement joins TRBV2 to TRBJ2-1, with a tentative D call TRBD2 (6 bases). CDR1 SNHLY and CDR2 FYNNEI come from the germline V gene. The V gene lost 10 bases and the J gene lost 4 bases, with 11 bases spanning the gap. The CDR3 consists of 12 residues. CDR3 sequence (DNA): TGTGCCACGGGAGAAGTGTACAATGAGCAGTTCTTC. This codes for CATGEVYNEQFF.

This clone was counted only a few times. In DNA, the CDR3 is TGTGCCAGCAGCTTAGTTTTCCGGAACACTGAAGCTTTCTTT. This translates into CASSLVFRNTEAFF. The rearrangement links TRBV11-1 to TRBJ1-1, with D unclear. This CDR3 has 14 residues. The germline gives CDR1 SGHAT, CDR2 FQDESV (reference sequence). Trimming pared 1 base from V and 1 base from J, leaving 7 bases between.

This rearrangement joins TRBV4-1 to TRBJ2-7; maybe TRBD1 (7 bases). CDR3 length: 15 residues. The V end lost 1 base, the J end lost 0 bases, and 10 bases lay between the germline ends. Looked up from germline, CDR1 is MGHRA and CDR2 is YSYEKL. CDR3 amino acids: CASSQGQGGSYEQYF. CDR3 nucleotide sequence: TGCGCCAGCAGCCAAGGACAGGGAGGCTCCTACGAGCAGTACTTC.

The chain joins TRBV19 to TRBJ1-5, with no clear D. This CDR3 has 15 amino acids. The germline V gene encodes CDR1 LNHDA and CDR2 SQIVND (reference sequence). The V gene lost 2 bases and the J gene lost 0 bases, with 8 bases spanning the gap. CDR3 nucleotide sequence: TGTGCCAGTAGTATAAGTCGTTATAGCAATCAGCCCCAGCATTTT. This sequence encodes CASSISRYSNQPQHF.

This clone has only a few counts. J is TRBJ2-7 and V is TRBV7-9, with D unclear. Deletions cut 5 bases from V and 6 bases from J, with 8 bases between. The CDR3 is 11 residues long. Per the germline V gene, CDR1 is SEHNR and CDR2 is FQNEAQ (reference sequence). The CDR3 DNA follows: TGTGCCAGCAGCCTCCTCCGCGAGCAGTACTTC. This codes for CASSLLREQYF. The full variable domain, completed using reference TRBV7-9 and TRBJ2-7, is DTGVSQNPRHKITKRGQNVTFRCDPISEHNRLYWYRQTLGQGPEFLTYFQNEAQLEKSRLLSDRFSAERPKGSFSTLEIQRTEQGDSAMYLCASSLLREQYFGPGTRLTVT.

This chain joins TRBV27 and TRBJ1-2; D perhaps matches TRBD1 (5 bases). V lost 3 bases, J lost 4 bases, and 18 bases lay in between. Germline values: CDR1 MNHEY, CDR2 SMNVEV (reference sequence). This CDR3 is built from 16 residues. CDR3 loop: CASSLVSVTDLYGYTF. In DNA, the CDR3 is TGTGCCAGCAGTTTGGTATCGGTGACAGATCTCTATGGCTACACCTTC.

This chain joins TRBV6-1 and TRBJ2-7; D is undetermined. Per the germline V gene, CDR1 is MNHNS and CDR2 is SASEGT. V dropped 3 bases and J dropped 3 bases, with 12 bases sitting between them. This CDR3 region has 14 residues. The CDR3 loop is CASSDRPWGYEQYF. The CDR3, as DNA: TGTGCCAGCAGTGACCGGCCATGGGGCTACGAGCAGTACTTC.

The CDR3 here is CASSLGQAPYEQYF. The CDR3 nucleotides are TGTGCCAGCAGTTTAGGTCAGGCCCCCTACGAGCAGTACTTC. This chain uses TRBV28 with TRBJ2-7, with D hard to call. From germline, CDR1 is MDHEN and CDR2 SYDVKM. CDR3 length: 14 residues. V was cut by 2 bases and J by 2 bases, with 10 bases left in between.

This sequence joins TRBV11-2 and TRBJ2-2; the D is unclear. The germline CDR1 and CDR2 sequences are SGHAT and FQNNGV. Trimming left V 3 bases short and J 6 bases short, with 5 bases between. The CDR3 is made up of 12 amino acids. Written as DNA, the CDR3 is TGTGCCAGCAGCTTGGCGGCCGGGGAGCTGTTTTTT. This codes for CASSLAAGELFF.

By share of the sample, this clone is medium-sized (0.01 to 0.1%). J is TRBJ2-5 and V is TRBV29-1, with a tentative D call TRBD1 (5 bases). The V gene lost 2 bases and the J gene lost 4 bases, with 8 bases spanning the gap. Germline CDR1 SQVTM, CDR2 ANQGSEA. CDR3 length: 12 residues. This chain's CDR3 is CSVEKGVETQYF. Here the CDR3 DNA reads TGCAGCGTTGAAAAAGGGGTAGAGACCCAGTACTTC.

This clone was seen only once. The chain employs TRBV19 and TRBJ2-2, with 10 bases fitting TRBD2. The CDR3 has 16 amino acids. With V trimmed by 5 bases and J by 7 bases, 10 bases remained unmatched. Germline values: CDR1 LNHDA, CDR2 SQIVND (reference sequence). CDR3 region: CASSALAGEDGGELFF. The CDR3 DNA reads as TGTGCCAGTAGTGCGCTAGCGGGAGAGGACGGCGGGGAGCTGTTTTTT.

The chain employs TRBV10-1 and TRBJ2-1; a possible D gene is TRBD1 (6 bases). Germline V CDR1 and CDR2: WNHNN, SYGVQD (reference sequence). CDR3 length: 16 residues. Trimming removed 6 bases at V and 2 bases at J, with 17 bases between. The CDR3 loop reads CASRDQGTGPYNEQFF. The CDR3 coding sequence is TGCGCCAGCAGGGACCAGGGGACCGGTCCCTACAATGAGCAGTTCTTC.

CDR3 sequence: CASSLEWGRNEANVLTF. CDR3 DNA: TGTGCCAGCAGCTTGGAGTGGGGGCGCAACGAGGCCAACGTCCTGACTTTC. The gene calls are TRBV5-6 and TRBJ2-6; weak D call: TRBD1 (6 bases). V was trimmed by 0 bases and J by 6 bases, leaving 16 bases between them. Germline lookup yields CDR1 SGHDT and CDR2 YYEEEE. CDR3 length: 17 residues. The complete variable domain, with remaining parts taken from reference TRBV5-6 and TRBJ2-6, reads DAGVTQSPTHLIKTRGQQVTLRCSPKSGHDTVSWYQQALGQGPQFIFQYYEEEERQRGNFPDRFSGHQFPNYSSELNVNALLLGDSALYLCASSLEWGRNEANVLTFGAGSRLTVL.

This clone counts as medium-sized. V is TRBV11-2 and J is TRBJ2-5; 9 bases map to TRBD1. This CDR3 spans 16 amino acids. J gave up 2 bases and V 5 bases, and 9 bases lay outside the gene matches. CDR1 and CDR2 (germline): SGHAT, FQNNGV. The CDR3 spells CASSAPQGARQETQYF. DNA of the CDR3: TGTGCCAGCAGCGCCCCACAGGGGGCTCGACAAGAGACCCAGTACTTC.

The V gene is TRBV4-1, the J gene TRBJ1-2; 7 bases map to TRBD1. Germline assignment: CDR1 MGHRA and CDR2 YSYEKL. The CDR3 spans 13 residues. V shed 0 bases, J shed 6 bases, and the junction held 1 base outside the gene matches. The CDR3 reads CASSQETGNGYTF. For the CDR3, the DNA is TGCGCCAGCAGCCAAGAGACAGGGAATGGCTACACCTTC.

The genes are TRBV7-9 and TRBJ2-5; D is possibly TRBD1 (6 bases). The CDR3 loop spans 14 amino acids. Looked up from germline, CDR1 is SEHNR and CDR2 is FQNEAQ (reference sequence). Trimming stripped 0 bases from V and 3 bases from J, with 8 bases between. DNA of the CDR3: TGTGCCAGCAGCTTAGCGAACAGGGAAGAGACCCAGTACTTC. This sequence encodes CASSLANREETQYF.

The chain couples TRBV19 to TRBJ2-1; D not resolved. V lost 7 bases to trimming and J lost 5 bases, with 12 bases between them. The CDR3 loop spans 13 amino acids. Per germline, CDR1 LNHDA and CDR2 SQIVND (reference sequence). CDR3 bases: TGTGCCAGTATGGTGGGTCGGGACAATGAGCAGTTCTTC. The encoded protein is CASMVGRDNEQFF.

This sequence joins TRBV28 and TRBJ2-1; D gene ambiguous. The CDR3 length is 20 residues. Between the trimmed V and J ends, which lost 2 bases and 0 bases, there was a span of 23 bases. CDR1 is MDHEN, CDR2 SYDVKM, per germline. This CDR3 is CASSLPPGLSSISSYNEQFF. CDR3 DNA sequence: TGTGCCAGCAGTTTACCCCCGGGTCTATCCTCTATCAGCTCCTACAATGAGCAGTTCTTC.